The 2 T cell receptor beta chains reported below all come from one sample, sequenced in a study of blood T cell repertoires in COVID-19. The assay was immunoSEQ multiplex PCR, and TCRdb's table has in-frame clones only and misses some. The data show about 55,000 clones, 65% to 90% seen once. Sequenced sample: peripheral blood. Every receptor here comes from a human donor in a cohort sampled during active COVID-19.

This chain links TRBV5-1 with TRBJ1-4; D is possibly TRBD1 (5 bases). Trimming left V 4 bases short and J 7 bases short, with 17 bases between. CDR1 SGHRS and CDR2 YFSETQ come from the germline V gene. This CDR3 contains 15 residues. The chain's CDR3 is CASSPWAGRGEKLFF. CDR3 DNA sequence: TGCGCCAGCAGCCCCTGGGCAGGGAGGGGTGAAAAACTGTTTTTT.

The J gene is TRBJ1-5, the V gene TRBV10-3; 7 bases map to TRBD1. The CDR3 sequence is 16 residues long. Germline CDR1 is ENHRY and CDR2 is SYGVKD. Unmatched junction bases numbered 12, after V lost 2 bases and J lost 8 bases. CDR3 loop: CAISEIQGEISKPQHF. CDR3 coding DNA: TGTGCCATCAGTGAGATTCAGGGGGAGATATCGAAGCCCCAGCATTTT.